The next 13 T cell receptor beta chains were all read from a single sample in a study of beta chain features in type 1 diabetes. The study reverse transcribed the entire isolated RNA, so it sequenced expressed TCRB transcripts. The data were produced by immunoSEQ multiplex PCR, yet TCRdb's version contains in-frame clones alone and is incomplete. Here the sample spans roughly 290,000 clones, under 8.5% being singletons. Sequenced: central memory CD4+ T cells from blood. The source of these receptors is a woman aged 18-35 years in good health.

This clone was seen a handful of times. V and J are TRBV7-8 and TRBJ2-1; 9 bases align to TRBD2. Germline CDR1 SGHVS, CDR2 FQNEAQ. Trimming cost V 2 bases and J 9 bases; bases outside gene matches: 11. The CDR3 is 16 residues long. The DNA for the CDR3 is TGTGCCAGCAGCTTAAGGAGCGCGGGAGGGCCTGGTGAGCAGTTCTTC. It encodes CASSLRSAGGPGEQFF. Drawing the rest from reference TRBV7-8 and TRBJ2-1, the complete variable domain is GAGVSQSPRYKVAKRGQDVALRCDPISGHVSLFWYQQALGQGPEFLTYFQNEAQLDKSGLPSDRFFAERPEGSVSTLKIQRTQQEDSAVYLCASSLRSAGGPGEQFFGPGTRLTVL.

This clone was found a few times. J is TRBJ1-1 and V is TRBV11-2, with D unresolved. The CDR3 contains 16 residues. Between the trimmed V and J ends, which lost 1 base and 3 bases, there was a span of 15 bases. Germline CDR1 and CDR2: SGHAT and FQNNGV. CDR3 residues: CASSLVFAASYTEAFF. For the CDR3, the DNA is TGTGCCAGCAGCTTAGTTTTCGCCGCGAGTTACACTGAAGCTTTCTTT.

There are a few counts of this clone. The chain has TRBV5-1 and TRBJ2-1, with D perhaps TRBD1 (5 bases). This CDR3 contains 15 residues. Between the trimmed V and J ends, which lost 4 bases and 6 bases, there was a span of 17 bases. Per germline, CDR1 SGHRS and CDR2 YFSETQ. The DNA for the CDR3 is TGCGCCAGCAGCCCCGCTCGTGACAGATTCAATGAGCAGTTCTTC. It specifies CASSPARDRFNEQFF.

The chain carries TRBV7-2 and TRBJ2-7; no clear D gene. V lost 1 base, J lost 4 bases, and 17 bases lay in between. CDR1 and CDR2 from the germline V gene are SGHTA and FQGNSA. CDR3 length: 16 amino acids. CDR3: CASSLGPVNRDYEQYF. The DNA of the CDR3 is TGTGCCAGCAGCTTAGGGCCCGTCAATAGGGATTACGAGCAGTACTTC.

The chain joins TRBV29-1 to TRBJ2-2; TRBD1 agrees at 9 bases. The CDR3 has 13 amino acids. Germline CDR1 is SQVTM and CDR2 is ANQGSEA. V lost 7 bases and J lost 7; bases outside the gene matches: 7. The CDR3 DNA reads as TGCAGCGGGGGGACAGGGACTCTCGGGGAGCTGTTTTTT. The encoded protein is CSGGTGTLGELFF.

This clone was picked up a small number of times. CDR3 bases: TGTGCCAGCAGCGTTGCCCCGGCCGGGGAGCTGTTTTTT. It encodes CASSVAPAGELFF. V and J are TRBV2 and TRBJ2-2; the D is unclear. The CDR3 is 13 amino acids. V was cut by 6 bases and J by 6 bases, with 11 bases left in between. Germline V gives CDR1 SNHLY, CDR2 FYNNEI.

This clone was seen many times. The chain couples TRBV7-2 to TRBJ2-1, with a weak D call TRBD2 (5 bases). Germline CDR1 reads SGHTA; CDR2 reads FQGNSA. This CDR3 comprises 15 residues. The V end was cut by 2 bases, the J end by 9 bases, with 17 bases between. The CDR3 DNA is TGTGCCAGCAGCTTAATCCCTAGCATCGAGGGTGAGCAGTTCTTC. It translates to CASSLIPSIEGEQFF. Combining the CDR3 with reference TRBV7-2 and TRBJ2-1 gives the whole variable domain GAGVSQSPSNKVTEKGKDVELRCDPISGHTALYWYRQSLGQGLEFLIYFQGNSAPDKSGLPSDRFSAERTGGSVSTLTIQRTQQEDSAVYLCASSLIPSIEGEQFFGPGTRLTVL.

The CDR3 sequence: CSARQLFEQYF. CDR3 in DNA: TGCAGTGCTAGACAGCTTTTCGAGCAGTACTTC. The chain recombines TRBV20-1 with TRBJ2-7, with no clear D. The CDR3 contains 11 residues. Germline loops: CDR1 DFQATT, CDR2 SNEGSKA (reference sequence). V was pared by 2 bases and J by 6 bases, with 8 bases between.

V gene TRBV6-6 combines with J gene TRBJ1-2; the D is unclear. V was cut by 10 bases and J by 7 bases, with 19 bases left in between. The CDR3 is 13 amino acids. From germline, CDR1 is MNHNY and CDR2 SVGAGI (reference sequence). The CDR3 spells CATSKSGSGGYTF. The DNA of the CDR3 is TGTGCCACGTCAAAATCGGGAAGCGGTGGCTACACCTTC.

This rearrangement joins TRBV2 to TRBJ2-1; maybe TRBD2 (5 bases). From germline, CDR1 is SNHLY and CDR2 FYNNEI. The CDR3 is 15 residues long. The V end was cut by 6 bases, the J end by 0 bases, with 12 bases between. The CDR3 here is CASSAERSSYNEQFF. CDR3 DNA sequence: TGTGCCAGCAGCGCCGAGCGGAGCTCCTACAATGAGCAGTTCTTC.

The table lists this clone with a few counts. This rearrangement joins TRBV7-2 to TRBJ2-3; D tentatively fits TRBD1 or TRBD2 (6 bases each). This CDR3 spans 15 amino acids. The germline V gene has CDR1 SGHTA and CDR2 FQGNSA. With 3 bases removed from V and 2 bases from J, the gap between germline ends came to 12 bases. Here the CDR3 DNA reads TGTGCCAGCAGCTTCCCGGGGGCTCACACAGATACGCAGTATTTT. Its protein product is CASSFPGAHTDTQYF. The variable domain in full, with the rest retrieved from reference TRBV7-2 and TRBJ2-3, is GAGVSQSPSNKVTEKGKDVELRCDPISGHTALYWYRQSLGQGLEFLIYFQGNSAPDKSGLPSDRFSAERTGGSVSTLTIQRTQQEDSAVYLCASSFPGAHTDTQYFGPGTRLTVL.

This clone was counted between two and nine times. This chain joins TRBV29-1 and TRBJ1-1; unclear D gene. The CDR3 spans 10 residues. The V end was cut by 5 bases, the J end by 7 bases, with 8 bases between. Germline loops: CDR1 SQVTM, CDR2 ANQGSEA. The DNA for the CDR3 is TGCAGCGTTCGAGATTTTGAAGCTTTCTTT. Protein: CSVRDFEAFF.

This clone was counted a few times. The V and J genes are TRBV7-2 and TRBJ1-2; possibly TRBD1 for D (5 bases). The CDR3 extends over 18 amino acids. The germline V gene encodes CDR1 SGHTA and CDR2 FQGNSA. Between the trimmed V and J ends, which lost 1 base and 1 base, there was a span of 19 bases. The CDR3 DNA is TGTGCCAGCAGCTTAGAGTCCCCCGGTACAGACAGTAACTATGGCTACACCTTC. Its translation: CASSLESPGTDSNYGYTF.